This T cell receptor (beta chain) was sequenced during a study of cytomegalovirus exposure and HLA in healthy donors. The study, taken as a whole, reports: The study designated 164 TCR beta chains cytomegalovirus-associated.

The V gene lost 4 bases and the J gene lost 6 bases, with 7 bases spanning the gap. The CDR3 is 12 residues long. Germline V lookup: CDR1 SGHRS, CDR2 YFSETQ. TCRdb's copy holds only in-frame clones and misses some; the assay was immunoSEQ multiplex PCR. Of some 290,000 clones in the sample, 88% were seen once. This clone has just a few counts. Its specificity is unknown. The rearrangement joins TRBV5-1 to TRBJ2-2; D is undetermined. The sample taken for sequencing was PBMCs. This clonotype was sampled from a man aged 30 to 45 in good health and CMV-seronegative. The CDR3 is CASSPVPGELFF. The DNA for the CDR3 is TGCGCCAGCAGCCCGGTTCCCGGGGAGCTGTTTTTT.